This TCR beta chain was sequenced during a study of cytomegalovirus exposure and HLA in healthy donors (dated by TCRdb to 2015 to 2018). Study-level background: According to an earlier analysis of a few hundred of the donors, 200 million or so T cells yielded approximately 120 million unique TCR beta sequences and 276 Gb of sequence data. Roughly 320 gigabases of sequencing data and approximately 92 million unique TCR sequences made up an early release that covered some 640 HLA-typed donors. The genetic ancestry cluster associated with self-reported Caucasian donors included about 84% of the 300 to 450 genotyped donors. The aim of the study was to test whether cataloging public T cell receptors could identify signatures of past pathogen exposure. The study profiled the T cell repertoires of some 610 subjects by immunosequencing and related them to cytomegalovirus serostatus. In addition to the first cohort of about 650 subjects, a separate validation cohort of approximately 120 different subjects was used. To predict cytomegalovirus infection status, the study combined high-throughput TCR immunosequencing, statistical association of individual TCRs with disease status, and machine learning. In a later analysis, previously published TCR beta repertoires from fewer than 750 donors were re-analyzed and high-resolution HLA genotyping was added so that TCR occurrence patterns could be studied. Rather than using new phenotypic data, the later analysis identified candidate immune exposures from TCR beta sequences and from how often those sequences occurred across donors. An earlier analysis of 450 to 750 of the donors used high-throughput TCR beta sequencing to judge whether each TCR beta V gene segment behaved as functional or pseudogenic. Alongside the repertoire data, information on donor age, sex, ethnicity and CMV serostatus was compiled. Genome-wide SNP genotypes for about 65% of the roughly 670 donors were used in a later genetic analysis, which treated that subset as a discovery cohort. All discovery cohort repertoires had been generated using a single sequencing platform. Class I and class II HLA loci were covered by the typing at four-digit resolution. The number of typed donors differed by locus: about 629-630 for A, B, C, DRB1 and DQB1; 500 to 550 for DQA1; approximately 600 for DPA1; and roughly 490 for DPB1. Roughly five DR-DQ haplotypes were treated as single units for association and clustering because of strong linkage in the cohort. Across approximately 400 genotyped donors of the cohort, an average of about 220,000 unique TCR beta nucleotide sequences per donor were sequenced, and roughly a sixth of those sequences were non-productive.

The paper's findings and limits, for the study overall: A further reported finding was that TCR beta sequences accurately predicted the HLA-A and HLA-B alleles for most subjects in the first cohort. The presence/absence analyses assumed that sequencing depth was roughly uniform across donors, and that assumption may not be true. Because counts were too low, more than 15 rarely observed V segments, including chromosome 9 orphons, were left out of the earlier analysis of 587 of the donors. According to a later analysis, TCR association rates differed among HLA loci, with DRB1 alleles showing the most associated TCRs and HLA-C alleles showing the fewest. According to a later analysis, parvovirus B19, influenza, CMV and Epstein-Barr virus appeared linked to several top co-occurrence clusters. The study listed approximately 150 TCR beta chains as associated with cytomegalovirus. In a later analysis, about 16,000 TCR beta sequences were associated with specific HLA alleles at a false discovery rate of 0.05. Most TCR sequences were seen in very few donors, while some public TCRs were found in many individuals. In a later genetic analysis, fewer N-insertions in productive TCRs were reported among donors in an Asian-associated ancestry cluster than the roughly 710-donor mean. Broadly in line with IMGT annotations, most TCR beta V segments showed up in productive rearrangements about 90% or about 30% of the time in an earlier analysis of 450 to 600 of the donors. Compared with equally common non-associated chains, HLA-associated TCR beta chains in a later analysis were more clonally expanded and had lower generation probabilities. Most CMV-associated TCR beta chains appeared to be HLA-restricted in a later analysis, and the HLA associations seemed to be driven largely by CMV exposure. Because the 87-base-pair reads could not distinguish some IMGT-functional V segments, including TRBV6-2 and TRBV6-3, those segments were excluded. Because HLA typing was unavailable for some donors at each locus, only the typed subset was used in association tests. When HLA alleles, especially DR and DQ, strongly co-occurred, attributing TCR associations to individual alleles was difficult. Correlated functional status among segregating V segments might reflect linkage disequilibrium, but an unknown experimental factor could not be ruled out. Cytomegalovirus status was reported to be diagnosed by the classifier with high specificity and sensitivity in both the original and validation cohorts. A later genetic analysis associated a missense DCLRE1C variant with V-gene and J-gene trimming of TCR beta chains, and an independent cohort replicated the association. A group of highly shared sequence variants was considered likely to be a technical artifact of the sequencing pipeline. Immune exposure information for the cohort was limited to CMV serostatus. In vitro tests confirmed that three of the cytomegalovirus-associated TCR beta chains recognize cytomegalovirus antigens. The authors suggested that the approach could potentially be generalized to other disease states and immunological phenotypes. In this cohort, only TCR beta chains were sequenced, and detectable features were limited by the absence of alpha or paired-chain data.

Based on the germline V gene, the CDR1 and CDR2 sequences are SNHLY and FYNNEI. Measured from the cysteine to the phenylalanine, the CDR3 is 13 residues long. Only the CDR3 region is kept as DNA, spanning 39 bases read in frame from base 1. Relative to germline, V is missing 8 bases and J is missing 5 bases, with 5 bases of the junction outside any gene match. Concerning this clone itself: The antigen this receptor binds is unknown. No base quality values were provided; no much bigger clone lies one nucleotide off.

The cohort comprised 666 healthy bone marrow donors. Cohort members were all nominally healthy when sampled, although unrecorded immune exposures were likely present. The donor tested CMV seropositive, placing the donor among the roughly 300 seropositive members of the cohort. Every donor gave a peripheral blood sample, and the peripheral blood mononuclear cells from that sample were used for TCR beta sequencing. Genomic DNA was extracted from the blood cell samples with the Qiagen DNeasy Blood Extraction Kit. The library was produced with the immunoSEQ multiplex PCR assay. The multiplex PCR relied on a mix of 60 forward primers for TCR Vbeta segments and 13 reverse primers for TCR Jbeta segments. A multiplex PCR assay on genomic DNA amplified the CDR3 region of rearranged TCR beta genes. Amplified TCR beta libraries were sequenced as 87-base-pair reads on the Illumina HiSeq System. The published analysis was carried out like this. In a later analysis, some 80 million unique TCR beta chains were counted across the 650 to 700 repertoires, and roughly 11 million of these chains were shared by at least two donors. Raw reads were error-corrected and collapsed into unique sequences with a nearest-neighbor algorithm that merged closely related sequences to remove PCR and sequencing errors. V, D and J gene segments were assigned by aligning CDR3 sequences to IMGT reference sequences. For a sequence to be retained, a match of at least six nucleotides was required to both a V gene segment and a J gene segment. Rearrangements were called productive when the CDR3 lacked stop codons and stayed in frame with V and J; all others were non-productive. CDR3 was defined according to IMGT convention as the region running from the second conserved V-encoded cysteine to the conserved J-encoded phenylalanine. The earlier analysis of around 640 of the donors excluded sequences that lacked an unambiguous match to a single V gene segment. An earlier analysis of over 450 of the donors classified V segments as functional when productive rearrangements were above 56.7% and as segregating when the standard deviation between donors was above 5%. To diagnose cytomegalovirus status from the catalog of TCR beta chain sequences, a statistical classification framework was built. A later analysis assigned V and J genes by comparing TCR nucleotide sequences with IMGT/GENE-DB human TR gene sequences. The TCRdist pipeline was used in a later analysis to assign CDR3 sequences and most-parsimonious VDJ recombination scenarios. In a later analysis, each TCR beta chain was defined by its CDR3 amino acid sequence together with its V-gene family, and reads without a unique V-gene family were excluded. In a later analysis, some 600 highly shared, low-generation-probability nucleotide sequences were removed to address suspected cross-contamination and a sequencing artifact. In a later analysis, a clonal expansion index for each public chain was calculated from normalized within-repertoire ranks of inferred template counts. In a later analysis, generation probabilities were computed using a VDJ recombination model fitted to out-of-frame rearrangements, and the results were checked against IGoR. Hypergeometric tests were used in a later analysis to score TCR-TCR, TCR-HLA and TCR-CMV co-occurrence, with a repertoire-size bias correction applied to the TCR pairs. To estimate false discovery rates, a later analysis permuted the HLA or CMV assignments 20 times. A later analysis grouped co-occurring TCRs with DBSCAN, adding TCRdist sequence similarity when clustering within HLA-allele-positive subsets. For co-occurrence clustering, repertoires with fewer than 30,000 or more than 120,000 public chains were excluded, along with five repertoires with anomalous nucleotide sharing. The table was pulled from immuneACCESS by TCRdb, which kept in-frame rearrangements only. Such tables lose some clones; where checked, under half of the loss comes from unresolved V genes, and the rest has no known cause. V, J and clone size reflect that table, while D and trimming were determined from the DNA. Counted in this sample were roughly 75,000 clones; roughly 82% of them appeared once. Under 20% of the sample is held by the ten biggest clonotypes.

Recombination joined TRBV2 with TRBJ1-4, with TRBD1 matching 7 junction bases. This TCR was recovered from a man in his sixties or seventies in good health and CMV-seropositive. Sequenced: PBMCs. The CDR3 region reads CASAQGPNEKLFF. At the DNA level, the sequence is TGTGCCAGCGCACAGGGGCCAAATGAAAAACTGTTTTTT.